These 7 T cell receptor beta chains originate from one sample sequenced in a study of T-cell reconstitution after alpha-beta-depleted transplantation in children. Unique molecular identifiers were used to barcode this TCRbeta library. TCRdb fed the PCR reads into MiXCR, producing one record per CDR3 protein. The repertoire holds approximately 520,000 distinct CDR3 sequences, approximately 10% seen once, with approximately 15% in the top ten. Sample: PBMCs, mostly from graft donor cells, taken 180 days after TCRalphabeta/CD19-depleted stem cell transplant. Source of these receptors: a female patient aged 2-15 years who had a stem cell transplant for aplastic anemia, so the T cells may come from the graft donor.

This clonotype occurred many times. This chain joins TRBV5-6 and TRBJ2-3, with no clear D. The CDR3 has 16 amino acids. V was clipped by 0 bases and J by 3 bases, with 14 bases between them. Germline values: CDR1 SGHDT, CDR2 YYEEEE. CDR3 bases: TGTGCCAGCAGCTTGGCCGGCATACTGGCGACAGATACGCAGTATTTT. Translated: CASSLAGILATDTQYF.

This clonotype was seen a few times. This chain joins TRBV20-1 and TRBJ2-7; D is possibly TRBD1 (5 bases). The germline V gene encodes CDR1 DFQATT and CDR2 SNEGSKA (reference sequence). The CDR3 covers 14 residues. V lost 0 bases and J lost 2, with 11 bases in between. Here the CDR3 DNA reads TGCAGTGCTAGAGAGGTTGGGGCCCCCTACGAGCAGTACGTC. As protein: CSAREVGAPYEQYV.

This sequence joins TRBV28 and TRBJ1-2; TRBD1 agrees at 9 bases. V dropped 5 bases and J dropped 5; count of bases not matched to a gene: 12. The CDR3 is 16 residues long. Germline V gene sequence: CDR1 MDHEN, CDR2 SYDVKM. The chain's CDR3 is CASSRDRERVEYGYTF. The CDR3 nucleotides are TGTGCCAGCAGTCGGGACAGGGAGAGAGTTGAGTATGGCTACACCTTC.

In this sample, this clonotype turned up many times. One junction end does not reproduce the germline sequence, and a read error may be involved. The rearrangement uses TRBV6-1 and TRBJ2-2; the match to TRBD2 covers 8 bases. CDR1 MNHNS and CDR2 SASEGT come from the germline V gene. This CDR3 has 16 amino acids. The CDR3 DNA is TGTGCCAGCAGGGAAGGCGGGAGGCCGAACACCGGGGAGCTGTTTTTT. As protein: CASREGGRPNTGELFF.

CDR3 sequence reads: CASSPAPGRGSSYNSPLHF. The CDR3, as DNA: TGTGCCAGCAGTCCCGCCCCGGGCAGAGGGAGCTCCTATAATTCACCCCTCCACTTT. J is TRBJ1-6 and V is TRBV12-3 or TRBV12-4; D uncertain. The CDR3 is 19 residues long. V was shortened by 5 bases and J by 0 bases, with 20 bases between the two germline ends.

This rearrangement joins TRBV6-5 to TRBJ2-7; tentative D call: TRBD2 (5 bases). CDR1 is MNHEY and CDR2 is SVGAGI in the germline V gene. The V and J ends lost 4 bases and 0 bases respectively, with 16 bases between them. CDR3 length equals 16 residues. CDR3 protein: CASSSRTVSSSYEQYF. The CDR3 region has the DNA TGTGCCAGCAGTTCTAGGACTGTGAGTAGCTCCTACGAGCAGTACTTC.

This clonotype was counted a few times. CDR3 protein: CASGFGGDGEKLFF. DNA of the CDR3: TGTGCTAGTGGTTTTGGGGGCGATGGTGAAAAACTGTTTTTT. The chain is built from TRBV12-5 and TRBJ1-4; D may be TRBD1 (6 bases). V was trimmed by 3 bases and J by 7 bases, leaving 12 bases between them. Germline V lookup: CDR1 LGHNT, CDR2 FRNRAP. The CDR3 spans 14 residues.